These 10 T cell receptor beta chains were all obtained from the same sample, sequenced in a study of post-analysis software for immune sequencing data. Notes on the study in general: When patients were compared with controls, four to six TRBV segments were more frequent, TRBV5-6, TRBV5-1 and TRBV20-1 among them.

Built from TCR beta cDNA, the libraries had unique molecular identifiers in them. TCRdb re-called the PCR reads through MiXCR, storing one row per CDR3 protein. In the table there are approximately 770,000 distinct CDR3 sequences, around 45% of which are singletons. Their antigen targets remain unknown. The sequenced sample was blood. Receptors were obtained from a girl aged 5-17 years with multiple sclerosis.

This clonotype appeared a few times. The chain is built from TRBV7-8 and TRBJ2-3; D is unresolved. The CDR3 spans 13 residues. Trimming left V 1 base short and J 4 bases short, with 6 bases between. CDR1 is SGHVS, CDR2 FQNEAQ, per germline. DNA for the CDR3: TGTGCCAGCAGCTTAGGGAACTCAGATACGCAGTATTTT. Amino acids: CASSLGNSDTQYF.

This chain joins TRBV7-3 and TRBJ2-1, with D perhaps matching TRBD1 or TRBD2 (5 bases each). The CDR3 loop spans 15 amino acids. Germline loops: CDR1 SGHTA, CDR2 FQGTGA. The ends were cut back, 4 bases at V and 4 bases at J, with 14 bases in the middle. The CDR3 region has the DNA TGTGCCAGCAGCTCAGAGGGGCGCTTTTACAATGAGCAGTTCTTC. Amino acid sequence: CASSSEGRFYNEQFF.

The rearrangement uses TRBV6-5 and TRBJ2-3, with D possibly being TRBD1 or TRBD2 (5 bases each). The CDR3 contains 16 residues. V dropped 0 bases and J dropped 2 bases, with 12 bases sitting between them. The germline CDR1 and CDR2 sequences are MNHEY and SVGAGI. CDR3 in DNA: TGTGCCAGCAGTTACTCGTACGGGGACCTCACAGATACGCAGTATTTT. This gives the protein CASSYSYGDLTDTQYF.

As for this clonotype: Germline and junction disagree at one end, which may indicate a read error. The rearrangement links TRBV6-1 to TRBJ1-2, with D uncertain. CDR3 length equals 14 residues. Per the germline V gene, CDR1 is MNHNS and CDR2 is SASEGT. CDR3 in amino acids: CVSSEGAVNYGYTF. The CDR3 nucleotides read TGTGTCAGCAGTGAAGGAGCGGTTAACTATGGCTACACCTTC.

This clonotype appeared a few times. The rearrangement links TRBV3-1 to TRBJ2-1; a weak D match, TRBD2 (6 bases). V was clipped by 0 bases and J by 4 bases, with 13 bases between them. This CDR3 contains 16 residues. In germline, CDR1 is LGHDT, CDR2 YNNKEL (reference sequence). CDR3 sequence: CASSQDQAGRYNEQFF. The DNA of the CDR3 is TGTGCCAGCAGCCAAGATCAGGCGGGACGGTACAATGAGCAGTTCTTC.

The rearrangement links TRBV11-3 to TRBJ2-3, with TRBD2 matching 9 bases. The CDR3 sequence is 16 residues long. V lost 4 bases, J lost 4 bases, and 9 bases stayed unmatched. CDR1 is SGHNT and CDR2 is YENEEA in the germline V gene. The CDR3 nucleotides read TGTGCCAGCAGCTCCCAGCGGGAGGAATGGGCAGATACGCAGTATTTT. Translated, it gives CASSSQREEWADTQYF.

The chain carries TRBV14 and TRBJ2-7; D is tentatively TRBD1 or TRBD2 (6 bases each). CDR3 length: 15 amino acids. CDR1 and CDR2 (germline): SGHDN, FVKESK. V dropped 3 bases and J dropped 4 bases, with 16 bases sitting between them. CDR3 DNA: TGTGCCAGCAGCCAGATCGGGCAGGGGAGGTACGAGCAGTACTTC. This encodes CASSQIGQGRYEQYF. Based on the CDR3 plus reference TRBV14 and TRBJ2-7, the full variable domain is EAGVTQFPSHSVIEKGQTVTLRCDPISGHDNLYWYRRVMGKEIKFLLHFVKESKQDESGMPNNRFLAERTGGTYSTLKVQPAELEDSGVYFCASSQIGQGRYEQYFGPGTRLTVT.

This clonotype was counted a few times. CDR3 protein: CASGGLAGGPSSYEQYF. The DNA for the CDR3 is TGTGCCAGCGGAGGACTAGCGGGAGGCCCTAGCTCCTACGAGCAGTACTTC. The gene calls are TRBV27 and TRBJ2-7; 14 bases align to TRBD2. The germline CDR1 and CDR2 sequences are MNHEY and SMNVEV (reference sequence). This CDR3 contains 17 residues. Trimming removed 8 bases from V and 0 bases from J; junction bases left unmatched: 9.

The chain joins TRBV27 to TRBJ2-3; D could derive from TRBD1 or TRBD2 (6 bases each). Germline V CDR1 and CDR2: MNHEY, SMNVEV (reference sequence). This CDR3 comprises 21 residues. Trimming cost V 6 bases and J 3 bases, with 34 bases left between them. The CDR3 loop is CASRMKGGPIRRDQATDTQYF. In nucleotides, the CDR3 is TGTGCCAGCAGGATGAAAGGGGGGCCAATACGTCGGGACCAAGCAACAGATACGCAGTATTTT.

The V and J genes are TRBV20-1 and TRBJ2-7; D is uncertain. Per the germline V gene, CDR1 is DFQATT and CDR2 is SNEGSKA (reference sequence). V was pared by 4 bases and J by 4 bases, with 14 bases between. The CDR3 consists of 13 residues. The CDR3 sequence: CSAIPLDRYEQYF. The CDR3 DNA sequence: TGCAGTGCTATCCCCCTTGACCGGTACGAGCAGTACTTC.